These 30 T cell receptor beta chains were sequenced from one sample in a study of CD8 T cells in ankylosing spondylitis. Whole-study results and caveats: Blood from ankylosing spondylitis patients appeared to carry a characteristic roughly eight-variant TCR beta motif.

TCRdb itself ran the 5' RACE reads through MiXCR, one entry per CDR3 protein. The sample carries a few hundred thousand distinct CDR3 sequences, 17% recorded once. For these TCRs, the target antigens are not known. The sample comprised blood, either unsorted or a sorted T cell fraction (not recorded which). These receptors all come from a male donor with ankylosing spondylitis.

This clonotype came up a few times. The chain links TRBV12-3 or TRBV12-4 to TRBJ1-1; the D is unclear. V lost 5 bases and J lost 2, with 9 bases in between. The length of the CDR3 is 13 residues. The CDR3 nucleotides are TGTGCCAGCAGTGGAAAGCGAAACACTGAAGCTTTCTTT. This codes for CASSGKRNTEAFF.

This chain connects TRBV6-1 to TRBJ1-5, with 7 bases fitting TRBD1. This CDR3 has 17 residues. V lost 5 bases, J lost 7 bases, and 17 bases stayed unmatched. Germline CDR1 is MNHNS and CDR2 is SASEGT. The CDR3 spells CASSPLSAEGAKQPQHF. CDR3 in DNA: TGTGCCAGCAGTCCCCTTTCGGCGGAGGGGGCGAAGCAGCCCCAGCATTTT.

This clonotype appeared many times. CDR3 region: CASSYYTLVTGELFF. In DNA form, the CDR3 reads TGTGCCAGCAGTTACTACACGCTGGTGACCGGGGAGCTGTTTTTT. The gene calls are TRBV6-2 or TRBV6-3 and TRBJ2-2; D gene unclear. The CDR3 consists of 15 residues. Trimming cost V 1 base and J 5 bases, with 11 bases left between them. Per germline, CDR1 MNHEY and CDR2 SVGEGT.

This clonotype came up a few times. V and J are TRBV12-3 or TRBV12-4 and TRBJ1-1, with a possible D match to TRBD1 (6 bases). V was cut by 6 bases and J by 1 base, with 12 bases left in between. The CDR3 is 14 amino acids. CDR3 in amino acids: CASRNRDQNTEAFF. CDR3 DNA sequence: TGTGCCAGCAGGAACAGGGACCAGAACACTGAAGCTTTCTTT.

This chain joins TRBV5-1 and TRBJ1-4, with 7 bases identical to TRBD1. The CDR3 is 13 residues long. The germline CDR1 and CDR2 sequences are SGHRS and YFSETQ. The V and J ends lost 1 base and 8 bases, in that order; junction bases with no gene match: 2. The CDR3 sequence is CASSLLQGEKLFF. CDR3 nucleotides: TGCGCCAGCAGCTTGTTACAGGGGGAAAAACTGTTTTTT. Full variable domain (remainder filled in from reference TRBV5-1 and TRBJ1-4): KAGVTQTPRYLIKTRGQQVTLSCSPISGHRSVSWYQQTPGQGLQFLFEYFSETQRNKGNFPGRFSGRQFSNSRSEMNVSTLELGDSALYLCASSLLQGEKLFFGSGTQLSVL.

This clonotype has more than one count but fewer than ten. The chain couples TRBV9 to TRBJ2-2, with D possibly being TRBD1 or TRBD2 (6 bases each). V was cut by 3 bases and J by 7 bases, with 13 bases left in between. CDR1 is SGDLS, CDR2 YYNGEE, per germline. The CDR3 extends over 14 amino acids. CDR3 DNA sequence: TGTGCCAGCAGCGGACAGGCGGGGATCGGGGAGCTGTTTTTT. Protein sequence: CASSGQAGIGELFF.

The V gene is TRBV5-1, the J gene TRBJ2-5; 10 bases align to TRBD2. Looked up from germline, CDR1 is SGHRS and CDR2 is YFSETQ. The CDR3 is 18 amino acids. With 2 bases clipped from V and 6 bases from J, the junction kept 16 bases outside the gene matches. CDR3: CASSFSAGGPGGVQTQYF. The CDR3 region has the DNA TGCGCCAGCAGCTTCTCAGCGGGAGGGCCGGGTGGCGTTCAGACCCAGTACTTC.

This clonotype was seen once. An end of the junction differs from the germline gene, which may be a read error. The chain joins TRBV12-3 or TRBV12-4 to TRBJ2-2; D is possibly TRBD2 (7 bases). The CDR3 is made up of 16 amino acids. CDR3 sequence: CASSQLRGQYTGKLFF. The CDR3 DNA reads as TGTGCCAGCAGTCAGCTGCGGGGGCAATACACCGGGAAGCTGTTTTTT.

The chain uses TRBV6-5 and TRBJ2-5; no reliable D call. The CDR3 is 13 residues long. Looked up from germline, CDR1 is MNHEY and CDR2 is SVGAGI. V lost 4 bases, J lost 2 bases, and 8 bases lay in between. CDR3 amino acids: CASSSSWQETQYF. CDR3 sequence (DNA): TGTGCCAGCAGTTCCTCCTGGCAAGAGACCCAGTACTTC.

The V call is TRBV5-6, the J call TRBJ2-3; 8 nucleotides match TRBD2. The CDR3 contains 15 residues. The J segment lost 3 bases and the V segment lost 3 bases, leaving 6 bases of the junction unmatched. In germline, CDR1 is SGHDT, CDR2 YYEEEE. The CDR3 loop reads CASSWSGRGTDTQYF. For the CDR3, the DNA is TGTGCCAGCAGCTGGAGCGGGAGAGGGACAGATACGCAGTATTTT.

The chain couples TRBV28 to TRBJ1-3, with a possible D match to TRBD1 (5 bases). This CDR3 comprises 16 residues. Trimming cost V 3 bases and J 1 base, with 13 bases left between them. The germline V gene encodes CDR1 MDHEN and CDR2 SYDVKM. CDR3 DNA sequence: TGTGCCAGCAGTTTGCCCGGTGGGGGATCTGGAAACACCATATATTTT. It translates to CASSLPGGGSGNTIYF.

This clonotype was counted many times. The chain combines TRBV29-1 with TRBJ1-5; the D gene is possibly TRBD1 (5 bases). The V end lost 5 bases, the J end lost 2 bases, and 10 bases lay between the germline ends. CDR1 is SQVTM and CDR2 is ANQGSEA in the germline V gene. The CDR3 length is 13 residues. The CDR3 bases are TGCAGCGTTCGGGGGTCCGGCAATCAGCCCCAGCATTTT. The encoded protein is CSVRGSGNQPQHF.

The J gene is TRBJ2-2, the V gene TRBV2; no clear D gene. Trimming took 7 bases from V and 7 from J, leaving 7 bases between them. Germline V gene data show CDR1 as SNHLY and CDR2 as FYNNEI. The CDR3 consists of 11 residues. CDR3 DNA sequence: TGTGCCAGCATGGAACGCGGGGAGCTGTTTTTT. Its protein product is CASMERGELFF.

The chain's CDR3 is CASSQDGRGGGETQYF. CDR3 coding DNA: TGTGCCAGCAGCCAAGACGGGAGGGGAGGAGGAGAGACCCAGTACTTC. The rearrangement joins TRBV3-1 to TRBJ2-5; 8 nucleotides match TRBD2. This CDR3 spans 16 amino acids. The J segment lost 4 bases and the V segment lost 0 bases, leaving 7 bases of the junction unmatched. From germline, CDR1 is LGHDT and CDR2 YNNKEL (reference sequence).

The gene calls are TRBV7-3 and TRBJ2-1; the match to TRBD2 covers 13 bases. The CDR3 contains 19 residues. Germline-derived CDR1 and CDR2 are SGHTA and FQGTGA. Trimming at V came to 5 bases and at J to 0 bases, leaving 10 bases not matched to a gene. The CDR3 loop is CASSPRTSGGPSSYNEQFF. For the CDR3, the DNA is TGTGCCAGCAGCCCAAGGACTAGCGGGGGCCCTAGCTCCTACAATGAGCAGTTCTTC.

This rearrangement joins TRBV9 to TRBJ2-1; D is tentatively TRBD1 or TRBD2 (6 bases each). Trimming shortened V by 0 bases and J by 5 bases, and 12 bases separated the two germline ends. CDR3 length equals 15 residues. Germline assignment: CDR1 SGDLS and CDR2 YYNGEE. The CDR3 protein is CASSVVGASDNEQFF. The CDR3 nucleotides are TGTGCCAGCAGCGTAGTGGGGGCTAGCGACAATGAGCAGTTCTTC.

The genes are TRBV20-1 and TRBJ2-3; 12 bases agree with TRBD2. CDR3 size: 14 residues. The V segment lost 6 bases and the J segment 2 bases; nucleotides outside the gene matches: 3. From germline, CDR1 is DFQATT and CDR2 SNEGSKA (reference sequence). CDR3 nucleotide sequence: TGCAGTGCAGGACTAGCGGGACTCACAGATACGCAGTATTTT. Amino acid sequence: CSAGLAGLTDTQYF.

This clonotype was seen more than once but under ten times. This chain joins TRBV18 and TRBJ2-7; 10 nucleotides line up with TRBD1. This CDR3 has 15 amino acids. The germline V gene has CDR1 KGHSH and CDR2 LQKENI. V was clipped by 6 bases and J by 3 bases; unmatched bases: 8. The CDR3 reads CASSPNGQGVYEQYF. As DNA, the CDR3 is TGTGCCAGCTCTCCGAACGGACAGGGGGTCTACGAGCAGTACTTC.

The DNA of the CDR3 is TGTGCCAGCAGCCCTAACTGGTGGGGATCCGGGGCCAACGTCCTGACTTTC. Its protein product is CASSPNWWGSGANVLTF. The V gene is TRBV9, the J gene TRBJ2-6; the D is unclear. The germline CDR1 and CDR2 sequences are SGDLS and YYNGEE. The length of the CDR3 is 17 residues. V lost 4 bases, J lost 4 bases, and 18 bases lay in between.

This clonotype was found a few times. This sequence joins TRBV7-2 and TRBJ2-7; D is unclear. Germline assignment: CDR1 SGHTA and CDR2 FQGNSA. The CDR3 sequence is 13 residues long. V lost 2 bases, J lost 3 bases, and 8 bases lay in between. Here the CDR3 reads CASSLMTLYEQYF. CDR3 bases: TGTGCCAGCAGCTTAATGACCCTCTACGAGCAGTACTTC.

In its sample, this clonotype was seen a few times. The chain has TRBV29-1 and TRBJ2-1, with 14 bases fitting TRBD2. The CDR3 length is 15 residues. V was pared by 2 bases and J by 9 bases, with 6 bases of the junction left unmatched. Germline V gene lookup returns CDR1 SQVTM and CDR2 ANQGSEA. DNA for the CDR3: TGCAGCGTTGAACGCGGGACTAGCGGGAGAGGTGAGCAGTTCTTC. It specifies CSVERGTSGRGEQFF.

The chain carries TRBV6-1 and TRBJ1-5, with TRBD1 as a possible D gene (5 bases). Trimming removed 7 bases at V and 5 bases at J, with 15 bases between. The CDR3 is made up of 14 amino acids. Germline loops: CDR1 MNHNS, CDR2 SASEGT. The CDR3 loop is CASNLAGEDQPQHF. CDR3 sequence (DNA): TGTGCCAGCAACCTGGCGGGGGAGGATCAGCCCCAGCATTTT.

In this sample, this clonotype turned up a few times. This sequence joins TRBV21-1 and TRBJ1-5. TRBV21-1 is a pseudogene locus. The CDR3 runs to 11 residues. CDR3 in amino acids: CAKRSNQPQHF. CDR3 nucleotides: TGTGCCAAGAGGAGCAATCAGCCCCAGCATTTT.

This clonotype was found many times. The chain is built from TRBV4-1 and TRBJ1-4; D call uncertain. The CDR3 runs 17 residues. CDR1 MGHRA and CDR2 YSYEKL come from the germline V gene. V was shortened by 1 base and J by 3 bases, with 15 bases between the two germline ends. The chain's CDR3 is CASSQVYPGAANEKLFF. The CDR3 DNA reads TGCGCCAGCAGCCAAGTGTATCCGGGAGCGGCTAATGAAAAACTGTTTTTT.

Many counts were recorded for this clonotype. This sequence joins TRBV7-6 and TRBJ1-1, with 7 bases aligning to TRBD1. This CDR3 has 15 residues. Germline CDR1 SGHVS, CDR2 FNYEAQ. The V gene end was trimmed by 6 bases and the J gene end by 1 base; junction bases not matched to a gene: 8. The CDR3 region is CASSFIGGPNTEAFF. Written as DNA, the CDR3 is TGTGCCAGCAGTTTTATAGGGGGCCCGAACACTGAAGCTTTCTTT.

This clonotype was picked up a small number of times. The chain uses TRBV4-1 and TRBJ2-7, with a possible D match to TRBD2 (5 bases). Per the germline V gene, CDR1 is MGHRA and CDR2 is YSYEKL. There are 13 residues in the CDR3. With 1 base removed from V and 6 bases from J, the gap between germline ends came to 10 bases. The CDR3 loop reads CASSQVSEIEQYF. In DNA, the CDR3 is TGCGCCAGCAGCCAAGTTAGCGAGATCGAGCAGTACTTC.

This clonotype occurred a few times. The chain links TRBV7-9 to TRBJ1-2, with a tentative D call TRBD1 (5 bases). Trimming shortened V by 1 base and J by 5 bases, and 14 bases separated the two germline ends. The CDR3 loop spans 15 amino acids. CDR1 is SEHNR and CDR2 is FQNEAQ in the germline V gene (reference sequence). The CDR3 DNA reads as TGTGCCAGCAGCTTAGTTGACATACCAGGGTATGGCTACACCTTC. This gives the protein CASSLVDIPGYGYTF. Together with reference TRBV7-9 and TRBJ1-2, the CDR3 gives the full variable domain: DTGVSQNPRHKITKRGQNVTFRCDPISEHNRLYWYRQTLGQGPEFLTYFQNEAQLEKSRLLSDRFSAERPKGSFSTLEIQRTEQGDSAMYLCASSLVDIPGYGYTFGSGTRLTVV.

This clonotype was observed a few times. The chain carries TRBV10-3 and TRBJ2-7; possibly TRBD1 or TRBD2 for D (6 bases each). This CDR3 comprises 14 residues. The germline gives CDR1 ENHRY, CDR2 SYGVKD. V was pared by 6 bases and J by 3 bases, with 15 bases between. The CDR3: CAIRRETGRYEQYF. Here the CDR3 DNA reads TGTGCCATCAGACGGGAGACAGGACGCTACGAGCAGTACTTC.

This clonotype was recorded a few times. The rearrangement uses TRBV3-1 and TRBJ1-3; no definite D call. This CDR3 comprises 14 residues. Trimming pared 3 bases from V and 4 bases from J, leaving 10 bases between. Germline V gives CDR1 LGHDT, CDR2 YNNKEL (reference sequence). The CDR3 coding sequence is TGTGCCAGCAGCCATCGGCAGGTCGGAAACACCATATATTTT. Translated: CASSHRQVGNTIYF.

The V gene is TRBV7-2, the J gene TRBJ2-5; D assignment may be TRBD1 or TRBD2 (6 bases each). The CDR3 loop spans 17 amino acids. Trimming cost V 1 base and J 7 bases, with 22 bases left between them. Germline CDR1 and CDR2: SGHTA and FQGNSA. The CDR3 region is CASSLGSGGGGGGTQYF. The CDR3 nucleotides read TGTGCCAGCAGCTTAGGATCGGGCGGAGGGGGAGGTGGGACCCAGTACTTC.